One and the same sample provided the 22 T cell receptor beta chains below, sequenced in a study of identical twins. MiXCR was run by TCRdb on the 5' RACE reads, yielding one entry per CDR3 protein. The profile covers about 810,000 distinct CDR3 sequences, with roughly 12% appearing a single time and around 1.6% taken by the ten largest. The same specimen was also included in a second study, on yellow fever vaccine responses in identical twins.

Sequenced sample: PBMCs. These receptors all stem from a woman between 18 and 29 years old in good health.

This clonotype has only a few counts. CDR3 protein: CASSQRDRLSYNEQFF. The CDR3 DNA sequence: TGTGCCAGCTCACAGCGGGACAGACTCTCCTACAATGAGCAGTTCTTC. The chain uses TRBV18 and TRBJ2-1, with D tentatively TRBD1 or TRBD2 (7 bases each). V was clipped by 4 bases and J by 0 bases, with 13 bases between them. This CDR3 has 16 residues. In germline, CDR1 is KGHSH, CDR2 LQKENI.

This chain connects TRBV5-1 to TRBJ2-5; D tentatively fits TRBD1 or TRBD2 (5 bases each). V lost 0 bases, J lost 3 bases, and 12 bases lay in between. CDR3 size: 15 residues. Germline-derived CDR1 and CDR2 are SGHRS and YFSETQ. CDR3 protein: CASSLEGYGKETQYF. The CDR3 nucleotides read TGCGCCAGCAGCTTGGAGGGGTACGGGAAAGAGACCCAGTACTTC.

This clonotype has more than one count but fewer than ten. V gene TRBV20-1 combines with J gene TRBJ2-1, with 7 bases aligning to TRBD1. V was pared by 2 bases and J by 5 bases, with 3 bases of the junction left unmatched. The germline gives CDR1 DFQATT, CDR2 SNEGSKA (reference sequence). The CDR3 totals 13 residues. DNA for the CDR3: TGCAGTGCTAGATGGACAGGCAACAATGAGCAGTTCTTC. Its translation: CSARWTGNNEQFF.

This chain joins TRBV5-1 and TRBJ2-1; 12 nucleotides match TRBD2. The CDR3 extends over 16 amino acids. Per the germline V gene, CDR1 is SGHRS and CDR2 is YFSETQ. Unmatched junction bases numbered 6, after V lost 3 bases and J lost 5 bases. The CDR3 coding sequence is TGCGCCAGCAGCTACCGACTAGCGGGAGTCGACAATGAGCAGTTCTTC. Its protein is CASSYRLAGVDNEQFF.

V gene TRBV10-1 combines with J gene TRBJ2-2; possibly TRBD2 for D (6 bases). CDR1 and CDR2 (germline): WNHNN, SYGVQD (reference sequence). The CDR3 is made up of 18 amino acids. V lost 6 bases and J lost 1, with 21 bases in between. The CDR3 DNA is TGCGCCAGCAGCAGTATGGTAGCGGAGAGGGGGAACACCGGGGAGCTGTTTTTT. Encoded protein: CASSSMVAERGNTGELFF.

As DNA, the CDR3 is TGTGCCATCAGTGAGGGCATGGGGCTCGGTGGTGAGCAGTTCTTC. This encodes CAISEGMGLGGEQFF. The rearrangement links TRBV10-3 to TRBJ2-1, with D possibly being TRBD1 (5 bases). Germline CDR1 ENHRY, CDR2 SYGVKD. V was trimmed by 2 bases and J by 9 bases, leaving 17 bases between them. This CDR3 is built from 15 residues.

This sequence joins TRBV29-1 and TRBJ2-7; 7 positions match TRBD1. V lost 4 bases to trimming and J lost 6 bases; unmatched junction nucleotides: 9. Germline V gene lookup returns CDR1 SQVTM and CDR2 ANQGSEA. This CDR3 has 13 amino acids. The CDR3 loop is CSVVGQGVGEQYF. The CDR3 DNA is TGCAGCGTTGTCGGGCAGGGGGTCGGCGAGCAGTACTTC.

This clonotype was observed a few times. The chain links TRBV28 to TRBJ1-1; D remains ambiguous. The CDR3 sequence is 14 residues long. Looked up from germline, CDR1 is MDHEN and CDR2 is SYDVKM. V lost 5 bases and J 1 base, leaving 11 bases between the germline ends. CDR3 amino acids: CASSVWRTNTEAFF. CDR3 bases: TGTGCCAGCAGTGTTTGGCGGACGAACACTGAAGCTTTCTTT.

The table lists this clonotype with a few counts. This chain connects TRBV18 to TRBJ2-7, with D maybe TRBD2 (6 bases). The germline CDR1 and CDR2 sequences are KGHSH and LQKENI. Deletions cut 3 bases from V and 6 bases from J, with 18 bases between. The CDR3 spans 15 residues. CDR3 in amino acids: CASSPLGLRRAEQYF. For the CDR3, the DNA is TGTGCCAGCTCACCTTTGGGACTTCGGAGGGCCGAGCAGTACTTC.

This clonotype has more than one count but fewer than ten. The chain has TRBV21-1 and TRBJ2-4; TRBD1 is taken as the D call from the table, unchecked against the DNA. TRBV21-1 is flagged as a pseudogene. This CDR3 is 21 amino acids long. CDR3 protein: CASAPWTDRDYDTCAKNIQYF. The CDR3 DNA reads TGTGCCAGCGCTCCATGGACGGACAGGGATTACGATACGTGCGCCAAAAACATTCAGTACTTC.

This clonotype occurred many times. V and J are TRBV7-2 and TRBJ1-6; D gene unclear. The germline V and J ends were trimmed by 1 base and 8 bases, with 0 bases remaining between them. Germline-derived CDR1 and CDR2 are SGHTA and FQGNSA. This CDR3 spans 11 amino acids. DNA for the CDR3: TGTGCCAGCAGCTTAGATTCACCCCTCCACTTT. It specifies CASSLDSPLHF.

The V and J genes are TRBV6-9 and TRBJ1-2, with a tentative D call TRBD1 (5 bases). The ends were cut back, 6 bases at V and 4 bases at J, with 15 bases in the middle. The germline V gene encodes CDR1 MNHGY and CDR2 SVAAGI. The length of the CDR3 is 14 residues. CDR3 coding DNA: TGTGCCAGCAGGGGCAGAGGGGAATTCTATGGCTACACCTTC. Translating gives CASRGRGEFYGYTF.

The chain couples TRBV18 to TRBJ2-1; D not certain. Between the trimmed V and J ends, which lost 0 bases and 5 bases, there was a span of 8 bases. The CDR3 consists of 14 residues. The germline V gene has CDR1 KGHSH and CDR2 LQKENI. The CDR3 region is CASSPPNSNNEQFF. CDR3 DNA: TGTGCCAGCTCACCACCCAACAGTAACAATGAGCAGTTCTTC.

This chain links TRBV7-6 with TRBJ2-5; D is perhaps TRBD1 (6 bases). The CDR3 spans 17 residues. CDR1 and CDR2 (germline): SGHVS, FNYEAQ. V lost 1 base, J lost 5 bases, and 20 bases lay in between. The CDR3 DNA reads TGTGCCAGCAGCTTAGTGCGACTCCCCTCTCAGGGGGAGACCCAGTACTTC. It encodes CASSLVRLPSQGETQYF.

The genes are TRBV7-8 and TRBJ1-1; D is ambiguous. This CDR3 has 15 residues. V was shortened by 5 bases and J by 0 bases, with 13 bases between the two germline ends. Germline V gene data show CDR1 as SGHVS and CDR2 as FQNEAQ. The CDR3: CASSPVWVLNTEAFF. CDR3 nucleotide sequence: TGTGCCAGCAGCCCGGTCTGGGTTTTGAACACTGAAGCTTTCTTT.

The rearrangement joins TRBV20-1 to TRBJ2-7; D is unresolved. Trimming took 3 bases from V and 5 from J, leaving 5 bases between them. The CDR3 extends over 10 amino acids. Germline V gives CDR1 DFQATT, CDR2 SNEGSKA (reference sequence). The DNA of the CDR3 is TGCAGTGCTAGGGCCCACGAGCAGTACTTC. It translates to CSARAHEQYF.

This clonotype was seen at least ten times. The chain links TRBV12-3 or TRBV12-4 to TRBJ1-2; a possible D gene is TRBD1 (6 bases). The CDR3 length is 15 residues. Trimming cost V 5 bases and J 0 bases, with 13 bases left between them. CDR3 nucleotides: TGTGCCAGCAGTCTGAGACAGGCAGCTAACTATGGCTACACCTTC. Its protein is CASSLRQAANYGYTF.

This chain connects TRBV3-1 to TRBJ2-5, with 10 bases that match TRBD2. The trim removed 7 bases at V and 2 bases at J, leaving 4 bases unmatched. Germline values: CDR1 LGHDT, CDR2 YNNKEL (reference sequence). The CDR3 consists of 14 residues. This CDR3 reads CASKGLALQETQYF. The CDR3 nucleotides read TGTGCCAGCAAGGGACTAGCGCTACAAGAGACCCAGTACTTC.

This chain connects TRBV10-1 to TRBJ2-2; no reliable D call. The germline CDR1 and CDR2 sequences are WNHNN and SYGVQD (reference sequence). CDR3 size: 14 residues. Trimming took off 2 bases at V and 2 bases at J, with 6 bases between the two ends. CDR3 in DNA: TGCGCCAGCAGTGAGCAACATAACACCGGGGAGCTGTTTTTT. Its protein is CASSEQHNTGELFF.

This rearrangement joins TRBV28 to TRBJ2-3; unclear D gene. Trimming stripped 2 bases from V and 4 bases from J, with 16 bases between. The germline CDR1 and CDR2 sequences are MDHEN and SYDVKM. The CDR3 is 16 residues long. The CDR3: CASSLNGPPAPDTQYF. The CDR3 nucleotides are TGTGCCAGCAGTTTAAACGGGCCACCCGCGCCAGATACGCAGTATTTT.

This clonotype was seen only a few times. This sequence joins TRBV2 and TRBJ1-1, with a weak D call TRBD1 (5 bases). Looked up from germline, CDR1 is SNHLY and CDR2 is FYNNEI. Trimming removed 6 bases from V and 11 bases from J, with 13 bases in between. There are 11 residues in the CDR3. Here the CDR3 DNA reads TGTGCCAGCAGCACCGGGGCGTCCGCTTTCTTT. Translating it yields CASSTGASAFF.

This clonotype was detected only a few times. The rearrangement joins TRBV3-2 to TRBJ2-1. TRBV3-2 is reported as a pseudogene. This CDR3 region has 17 residues. The DNA for the CDR3 is TGTGCCAGCAGCCAATATAAGAGGACCGGCTCCTACAATGAGCAGTTCTTC. Its protein is CASSQYKRTGSYNEQFF.